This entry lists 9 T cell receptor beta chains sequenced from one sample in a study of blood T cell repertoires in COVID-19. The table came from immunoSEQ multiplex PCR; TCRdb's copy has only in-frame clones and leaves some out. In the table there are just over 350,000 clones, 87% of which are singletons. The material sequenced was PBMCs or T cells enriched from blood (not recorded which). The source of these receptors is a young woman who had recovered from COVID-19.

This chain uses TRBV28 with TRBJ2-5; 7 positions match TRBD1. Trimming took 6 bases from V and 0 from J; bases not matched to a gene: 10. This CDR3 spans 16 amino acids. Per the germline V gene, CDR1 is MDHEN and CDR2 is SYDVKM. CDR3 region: CASRGDRSYHQETQYF. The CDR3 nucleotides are TGTGCCAGCAGGGGGGACAGAAGCTACCACCAAGAGACCCAGTACTTC.

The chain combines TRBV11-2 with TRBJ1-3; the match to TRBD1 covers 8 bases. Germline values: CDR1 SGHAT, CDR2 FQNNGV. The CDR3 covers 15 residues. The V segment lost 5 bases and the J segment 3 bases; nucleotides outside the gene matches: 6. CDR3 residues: CASSAQGAVGNTIYF. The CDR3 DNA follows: TGTGCCAGCAGCGCCCAGGGGGCAGTTGGAAACACCATATATTTT.

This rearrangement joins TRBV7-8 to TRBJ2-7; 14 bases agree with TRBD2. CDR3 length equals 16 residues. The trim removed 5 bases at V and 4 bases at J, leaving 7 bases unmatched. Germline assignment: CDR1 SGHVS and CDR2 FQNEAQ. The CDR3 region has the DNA TGTGCCAGCAGCCCGGGACTAGCGGGAGTAGGGTACGAGCAGTACTTC. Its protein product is CASSPGLAGVGYEQYF.

In DNA form, the CDR3 reads TGTGCCAGCAGTGAACGGTGGGCTAGCGGGGGCCACACAGATACGCAGTATTTT. Translation: CASSERWASGGHTDTQYF. The chain has TRBV2 and TRBJ2-3; TRBD2 matches at 10 bases. The V gene end was trimmed by 2 bases and the J gene end by 2 bases; junction bases not matched to a gene: 10. Per the germline V gene, CDR1 is SNHLY and CDR2 is FYNNEI. This CDR3 comprises 18 residues.

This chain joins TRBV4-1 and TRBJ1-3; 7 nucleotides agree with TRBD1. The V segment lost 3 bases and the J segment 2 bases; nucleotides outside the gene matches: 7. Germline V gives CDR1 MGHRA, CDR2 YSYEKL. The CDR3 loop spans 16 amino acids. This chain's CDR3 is CASSHQRTGPGNTIYF. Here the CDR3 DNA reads TGCGCCAGCAGCCATCAGCGGACAGGTCCTGGAAACACCATATATTTT.

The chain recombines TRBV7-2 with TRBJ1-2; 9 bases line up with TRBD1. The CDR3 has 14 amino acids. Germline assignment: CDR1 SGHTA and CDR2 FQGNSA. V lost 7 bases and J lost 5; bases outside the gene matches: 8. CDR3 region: CASTAGQGIYGYTF. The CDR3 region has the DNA TGTGCCAGCACCGCAGGACAGGGGATATATGGCTACACCTTC.

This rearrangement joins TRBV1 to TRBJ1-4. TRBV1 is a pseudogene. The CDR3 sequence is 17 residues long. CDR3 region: CTSSQDTADFSGEKLFF. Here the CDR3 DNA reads TGCACCAGCAGCCAAGATACCGCCGATTTTAGCGGGGAAAAACTGTTTTTT.

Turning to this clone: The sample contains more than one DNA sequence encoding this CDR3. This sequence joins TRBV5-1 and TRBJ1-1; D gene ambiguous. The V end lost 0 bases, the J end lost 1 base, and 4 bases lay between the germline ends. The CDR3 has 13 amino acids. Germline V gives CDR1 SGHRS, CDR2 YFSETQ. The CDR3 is CASSLAWNTEAFF. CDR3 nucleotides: TGCGCCAGCAGCTTGGCATGGAACACTGAAGCTTTCTTT.

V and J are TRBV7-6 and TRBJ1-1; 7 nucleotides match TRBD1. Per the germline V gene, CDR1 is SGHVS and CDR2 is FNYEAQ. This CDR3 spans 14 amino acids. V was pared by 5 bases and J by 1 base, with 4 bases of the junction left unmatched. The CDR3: CASSAWTGNTEAFF. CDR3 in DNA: TGTGCCAGCAGCGCTTGGACAGGGAACACTGAAGCTTTCTTT.